This T cell receptor beta chain was captured in a study of regulatory T cells in long-lasting Graves disease (dated by TCRdb to the early 2020s). Broadly, across the study: Antithyroid drugs had been taken for less than 3 months by newly diagnosed Graves' disease patients. The study was registered as a clinical trial and conducted in China. Patients with persistent Graves' disease were compared with patients with newly diagnosed Graves' disease using TCR sequencing and RNA sequencing of peripheral blood. A total of 33 samples were covered by TCR sequencing, comprising some 13 persistent and 20 or so newly diagnosed Graves' disease patients. What the study reported, not specific to this receptor: Compared with newly diagnosed patients, patients with persistent Graves' disease had lower TCR Shannon entropy and fewer highly expanded clones, which suggests clonal expansion. More public clonotypes were shared among persistent patients (over 2,500) than among newly diagnosed patients (roughly 1,000). Sequencing and analysis were limited to the TCR beta chain. Because the primary lesion, thyroid tissue, could not be accessed, the study looked at peripheral blood alone. Persistent disease showed preferential use of TRBV28, TRBJ1-2 and TRBJ2-5, whereas newly diagnosed disease favored TRBV20-1 and TRBJ2-1. As a limitation, the authors acknowledged that the small sample size may reduce accuracy.

The protocol used for the library was multiplex PCR. Sequenced using an Illumina HiSeq 4000. iRepertoire HTBI primers and Arm-PCR amplification of CDR3 regions were used to construct TCR beta libraries. Before sequencing, the PCR products went through gel purification. The paper's processing steps were these. Gene usage analysis of CDR3 amino acid clonotypes relied on the roughly 64 TRBV and about 15 TRBJ segments identified across samples. COPE and FqMerger were used to merge the filtered high-quality paired reads into contigs. BLAST was used to align contigs to IMGT TRBV, TRBD and TRBJ reference genes, with CDR3 defined following IMGT. Clonotypes above 0.1% frequency were classified as highly expanded clones. Repertoire diversity was measured by Shannon entropy, and V-J evenness by the Gini coefficient. A clonotype found in more than one individual was treated as public. In-frame beta chains were kept once TCRdb had trimmed the public reads at Q25 with fastp and called clones with MiXCR. Identical CDR3 protein sequences are pooled into one entry, listed with their most common genes and DNA. TCRdb's processing, not the authors' own work, is the source of the V and J calls. Across this sample there are 370,000 or so distinct CDR3 sequences, with around 15% seen only once. Clones ranked in the top ten supply 20% of the sample.

The CDR3 has 14 amino acids, counting the end cysteine and phenylalanine. Only the CDR3 DNA stays, 42 bases, in frame from base 1. CDR1 and CDR2 are drawn from the germline V gene (reference sequence): DFQATT, SNEGSKA. The junction shows trimming of 6 bases on V and 3 bases on J, plus 18 bases between the germline ends. This clonotype was observed a handful of times. There is no known antigen for this receptor. Nothing much larger sits one base from this clone, and base qualities are not available. In light of the paper, this sample's time point label describes: newly diagnosed GD, antithyroid drugs for less than 3 months. For both TCR sequencing and RNA sequencing, RNA was extracted from PBMCs using TRIzol. The diagnosis of Graves' disease was made according to American Thyroid Association guidelines. The patients came from an endocrinology department in Xi'an, China. Each patient gave approximately 9.7 milliliters of peripheral blood, collected in an EDTA anticoagulant tube. Ficoll Paque Plus density gradient separation was used to isolate PBMCs, and no further T cell sorting was performed. An Agilent 2100 Bioanalyzer and agarose gel were used to assess RNA quality, and a NanoDrop 2000 was used to measure RNA concentration.

These same records also appear under a second study, on T cells in Graves' hyperthyroidism and ophthalmopathy. The other study reports the following: Stable Graves' hyperthyroidism was defined as no progression to ophthalmopathy during 18 months of follow-up. Hyperthyroidism patients were aged 18 to 65 years and newly diagnosed, with disease duration of less than 2 months. Exclusion was applied to patients with uncontrolled infections, other autoimmune diseases, pregnancy or lactation. Clinical symptoms, serum thyroxine and TRAb, thyroid ultrasound, and orbital computed tomography formed the basis for the diagnoses. The TCR CDR3 was subjected to a first round of RT-PCR using the HTBI primer set and the Qiagen OneStep RT-PCR kit. Most expanded thyroid clonotypes (frequency above 0.001) were also detected in blood, a finding suggesting that blood repertoires may reflect thyroid immune responses. In cross-validation, a model built on a 13 V-J signature told ophthalmopathy apart from stable hyperthyroidism with approximately 90% sensitivity and approximately 81% specificity, and in testing the same model reached 80%/75%. During validation, the model predicted progression to ophthalmopathy a median of approximately six months ahead of onset, with approximately 70% sensitivity and about 75% specificity. A discovery cohort of 95 to 100 patients, approximately 45 with Graves' ophthalmopathy and about 58 with stable Graves' hyperthyroidism, was used to find distinguishing TCR V-J signatures. Whether ophthalmopathy could be predicted prospectively was tested in an independent validation cohort made up of roughly 19 hyperthyroidism patients plus 17 patients who later progressed to ophthalmopathy. The roughly 100 discovery patients were randomly divided into training and test sets at a 7:3 ratio. Thyroid tissue and blood T-cell repertoires from roughly six Graves' hyperthyroidism patients were also compared in the study. Once sampling was done, hyperthyroidism patients were given methimazole at a starting dose of 30 mg daily, whereas ophthalmopathy patients were given high-dose intravenous methylprednisolone. Libraries were constructed in a second round of multiplex PCR, after which size selection and purification were performed. Sequencing of the libraries was done on an Illumina HiSeq2000 using paired-end 100 bp reads. SOAPnuke was used to process the raw data, throwing out any read that contained adapters or uncalled bases, had a mean Phred below 15, or lacked an exact constant-primer or identifier match. COPE v1.2.5 was used to merge high-quality paired reads, and clonotypes were defined as unique nucleotide sequences. MiTCR v1.1 was used to align clonotypes to the IMGT TRBV, TRBD and TRBJ reference segments. Only V-J combinations with frequency above 0.0001, covering 98% to 99.2% of repertoires, were analysed. A TCS score was defined as the ratio between F50 (clonal expansion) and ExV (chaos), using BLOSUM62-based TCRdist between CDR3 peptides within each V-J. Welch's t-statistics and random forest reduced fewer than 600 V-J features to 13, which were used in a naive Bayes classifier (R e1071). No statistical method was used to set the sample size in advance, and investigators knew the group allocation. TCR Vbeta CDR3 sequencing of 135 peripheral blood samples (under 45 ophthalmopathy, roughly 72 hyperthyroidism and roughly 17 progressor patients) is reported in the paper.

This sample comprised peripheral blood mononuclear cells (PBMCs), obtained at new diagnosis, from a patient treated with antithyroid drugs. The chain is made from TRBV20-1 and TRBJ2-7, and the D gene may be TRBD2, 6 bases matching. The receptor was derived from a young woman with Graves disease. Donor details come from another sample of the same person, matched by shared clones. CDR3 loop: CSAPKEGVGYEQYF. The DNA sequence is TGCAGTGCCCCGAAGGAGGGAGTGGGCTACGAGCAGTACTTC.